This T cell receptor (beta chain) was sequenced in a study of blood T cells in healthy people across ages. Using a J-beta primer mix together with a sample-barcoded 5' primer, a second PCR was run for roughly 6 to 11 cycles. Per sample, CDR3-containing paired-end reads numbered at least 3 million. TCRdb used MiXCR to reprocess the 5' RACE reads, holding one entry per CDR3 protein. The sample carries 1.5 million to 2 million distinct CDR3 sequences, roughly 30% recorded once. V was clipped by 5 bases and J by 5 bases, with 22 bases between them. The germline CDR1 and CDR2 sequences are SGHTA and FQGNSA. The CDR3 is made up of 17 amino acids.

Sample: blood. The V and J genes are TRBV7-2 and TRBJ2-1; perhaps TRBD2 as D (6 bases). The sequence was obtained from a woman in her 30s in good health. The CDR3 nucleotides are TGTGCCAGCAGCCAAAAAGGTACGGGAGTACCACACAATGAGCAGTTCTTC. Protein sequence: CASSQKGTGVPHNEQFF.